The 24 T cell receptor beta chains presented below share a single source sample, sequenced in a study of cytomegalovirus exposure and HLA in healthy donors. PCR involved 60 Vbeta and 13 Jbeta primers. Sequenced by immunoSEQ multiplex PCR; TCRdb stores in-frame clones only, minus some. The profile covers 160,000 or so clones, with around four fifths appearing a single time and roughly 1.3% taken by the ten largest. Sequencing input: PBMCs. These receptors all stem from a woman in her fifties or sixties in good health and CMV-seronegative.

The V and J genes are TRBV5-3 and TRBJ2-3; D uncertain. TRBV5-3 is identified as an open reading frame with a role that is uncertain. Trimming stripped 0 bases from V and 0 bases from J, with 8 bases between. The CDR3 runs 15 residues. CDR3 residues: CARSLGLTSTDTQYF. CDR3 DNA sequence: TGTGCCAGAAGCTTGGGACTGACTAGCACAGATACGCAGTATTTT.

This clone came up a few times. An end of the junction does not agree with germline; a read error may underlie this. This chain links TRBV7-9 with TRBJ2-3; the D is unclear. CDR1 is SEHNR and CDR2 is FQNEAQ in the germline V gene (reference sequence). The CDR3 is 12 residues long. The chain's CDR3 is CSSSYDSDTQYF. CDR3 sequence (DNA): TGTTCCAGCAGCTACGACTCCGATACGCAGTATTTT.

V and J are TRBV28 and TRBJ2-5; TRBD1 aligns across 8 bases. The CDR3 length is 18 residues. Looked up from germline, CDR1 is MDHEN and CDR2 is SYDVKM. J was trimmed by 0 bases and V by 5 bases; bases with no gene match: 14. This CDR3 is CASSLGDRLSRDQETQYF. For the CDR3, the DNA is TGTGCCAGCAGTCTCGGGGACAGGTTAAGTAGGGACCAAGAGACCCAGTACTTC. Filled out from reference TRBV28 and TRBJ2-5, the complete variable domain reads DVKVTQSSRYLVKRTGEKVFLECVQDMDHENMFWYRQDPGLGLRLIYFSYDVKMKEKGDIPEGYSVSREKKERFSLILESASTNQTSMYLCASSLGDRLSRDQETQYFGPGTRLLVL.

This clone was seen a handful of times. The chain uses TRBV27 and TRBJ2-7; tentative D call: TRBD2 (6 bases). The V end lost 6 bases, the J end lost 7 bases, and 13 bases lay between the germline ends. Looked up from germline, CDR1 is MNHEY and CDR2 is SMNVEV (reference sequence). The length of the CDR3 is 12 residues. As DNA, the CDR3 is TGTGCCAGCAGATACCCCGCGGGGGAGCAGTACTTC. The encoded protein is CASRYPAGEQYF.

The chain joins TRBV19 to TRBJ2-2; 8 bases map to TRBD1. The V gene's germline CDR1 is LNHDA and CDR2 SQIVND (reference sequence). The CDR3 is 15 amino acids. V trimming: 10 bases; J trimming: 1 base; junction bases outside the gene matches: 8. As DNA, the CDR3 is TGTGCCACCGTGGACAGGGTTGGGAACACCGGGGAGCTGTTTTTT. Translation gives CATVDRVGNTGELFF. Full variable domain (missing parts from reference TRBV19 and TRBJ2-2): DGGITQSPKYLFRKEGQNVTLSCEQNLNHDAMYWYRQDPGQGLRLIYYSQIVNDFQKGDIAEGYSVSREKKESFPLTVTSAQKNPTAFYLCATVDRVGNTGELFFGEGSRLTVL.

The rearrangement joins TRBV10-3 to TRBJ1-6, with D tentatively TRBD1 (5 bases). Between the trimmed V and J ends, which lost 11 bases and 10 bases, there was a span of 18 bases. The CDR3 covers 13 residues. Looked up from germline, CDR1 is ENHRY and CDR2 is SYGVKD. CDR3 protein: CAARRGVESPLHF. The DNA of the CDR3 is TGTGCCGCGCGGCGGGGGGTCGAGTCACCCCTCCACTTT.

The chain is built from TRBV6-4 and TRBJ1-2, with D tentatively TRBD1 (6 bases). Between the trimmed V and J ends, which lost 3 bases and 1 base, there was a span of 18 bases. The CDR3 contains 17 residues. Germline lookup yields CDR1 MRHNA and CDR2 SNTAGT. The CDR3 protein is CASSEVAGATYNYGYTF. The CDR3 bases are TGTGCCAGCAGTGAGGTGGCAGGGGCAACGTATAACTATGGCTACACCTTC.

The chain couples TRBV30 to TRBJ2-3; 11 nucleotides agree with TRBD2. Germline CDR1 reads GTSNPN; CDR2 reads SVGIG (reference sequence). This CDR3 spans 15 amino acids. V lost 2 bases, J lost 4 bases, and 5 bases stayed unmatched. The CDR3 region is CAWSPVAGGADTQYF. CDR3 nucleotides: TGTGCCTGGAGTCCAGTAGCGGGAGGGGCAGATACGCAGTATTTT.

This chain joins TRBV7-3 and TRBJ2-3; D not resolved. Germline V gene lookup returns CDR1 SGHTA and CDR2 FQGTGA. Trimming cost V 0 bases and J 4 bases, with 5 bases left between them. The CDR3 runs 13 residues. The CDR3 coding sequence is TGTGCCAGCAGCTTAACTCGGTCAGATACGCAGTATTTT. Its translation is CASSLTRSDTQYF.

This clone appeared once. The V gene is TRBV5-1, the J gene TRBJ1-1; TRBD1 is a possible D gene (6 bases). There are 16 residues in the CDR3. From germline, CDR1 is SGHRS and CDR2 YFSETQ. The V and J ends lost 0 bases and 6 bases respectively, with 18 bases between them. The CDR3, as DNA: TGCGCCAGCAGCTTGGGAAGGGGGAATGGTAGCCCTGAAGCTTTCTTT. Protein sequence: CASSLGRGNGSPEAFF.

The rearrangement links TRBV6-1 to TRBJ1-2; 9 bases map to TRBD1. The length of the CDR3 is 14 residues. CDR1 and CDR2 (germline): MNHNS, SASEGT. Germline trimming cut 5 bases from V and 2 bases from J; bases unmatched to any gene: 3. For the CDR3, the DNA is TGTGCCAGCAGTACAGGGGGCGTCAACTATGGCTACACCTTC. Amino acids: CASSTGGVNYGYTF.

The chain has TRBV7-8 and TRBJ1-2; D may be TRBD1 (6 bases). V dropped 4 bases and J dropped 7 bases, with 22 bases sitting between them. The germline CDR1 and CDR2 sequences are SGHVS and FQNEAQ. This CDR3 has 16 amino acids. The CDR3: CASSSRQGIRAPGYTF. The CDR3 DNA follows: TGTGCCAGCAGCTCTCGGCAGGGGATTCGGGCACCTGGCTACACCTTC. The full variable domain, its missing parts supplied by reference TRBV7-8 and TRBJ1-2, is GAGVSQSPRYKVAKRGQDVALRCDPISGHVSLFWYQQALGQGPEFLTYFQNEAQLDKSGLPSDRFFAERPEGSVSTLKIQRTQQEDSAVYLCASSSRQGIRAPGYTFGSGTRLTVV.

This clone turned up a few times. The CDR3, as DNA: TGCGCCAGCAGCTCCGGACTGTTAACCGGGGAGCTGTTTTTT. Translated: CASSSGLLTGELFF. The chain recombines TRBV5-1 with TRBJ2-2; tentative D call: TRBD2 (5 bases). The V gene lost 3 bases and the J gene lost 5 bases, with 11 bases spanning the gap. The CDR3 is made up of 14 amino acids. The germline gives CDR1 SGHRS, CDR2 YFSETQ.

The V and J genes are TRBV2 and TRBJ2-3; a possible D gene is TRBD2 (6 bases). The CDR3 sequence is 15 residues long. CDR1 and CDR2 from the germline V gene are SNHLY and FYNNEI. The V end was cut by 0 bases, the J end by 2 bases, with 9 bases between. The CDR3: CASSEAVAATDTQYF. CDR3 coding DNA: TGTGCCAGCAGTGAAGCGGTAGCGGCCACAGATACGCAGTATTTT.

Of note for this clone: An end of the junction differs from the germline gene, which may be a read error. The rearrangement uses TRBV14 and TRBJ1-2; 7 nucleotides agree with TRBD1. The length of the CDR3 is 9 residues. Per the germline V gene, CDR1 is SGHDN and CDR2 is FVKESK. CDR3 sequence (DNA): TGTGCCAGCACTACCGGGACAGCCTTC. It is translated as CASTTGTAF.

This chain connects TRBV10-3 to TRBJ2-7; TRBD2 agrees at 10 bases. Trimming at V came to 11 bases and at J to 2 bases, leaving 12 bases not matched to a gene. In germline, CDR1 is ENHRY, CDR2 SYGVKD. The CDR3 loop spans 15 amino acids. CDR3 protein: CAGGKAGGPTYEQYF. The CDR3 DNA reads TGTGCCGGCGGCAAAGCGGGAGGGCCTACCTACGAGCAGTACTTC.

The chain has TRBV7-9 and TRBJ2-7; 7 positions match TRBD1. The J segment lost 6 bases and the V segment lost 5 bases, leaving 16 bases of the junction unmatched. Germline assignment: CDR1 SEHNR and CDR2 FQNEAQ (reference sequence). CDR3 length equals 16 residues. Here the CDR3 DNA reads TGTGCCAGCAGCCAGCTCAGGGACAGTCGTAACAGCGAGCAGTACTTC. Translating it yields CASSQLRDSRNSEQYF.

The chain carries TRBV7-2 and TRBJ2-3, with 13 bases fitting TRBD2. The CDR3 consists of 16 residues. V was pared by 6 bases and J by 2 bases, with 5 bases of the junction left unmatched. Looked up from germline, CDR1 is SGHTA and CDR2 is FQGNSA. The CDR3 DNA follows: TGTGCCAGCAGAAGGGGACTAGCGGGGTCCACAGATACGCAGTATTTT. Its translation is CASRRGLAGSTDTQYF.

The chain is built from TRBV10-1 and TRBJ2-5, with 9 positions matching TRBD1. The V and J ends lost 0 bases and 5 bases, in that order; junction bases with no gene match: 4. This CDR3 is 15 amino acids long. The germline V gene encodes CDR1 WNHNN and CDR2 SYGVQD (reference sequence). The CDR3 sequence: CASSESGTGKETQYF. Written as DNA, the CDR3 is TGCGCCAGCAGTGAGTCGGGGACAGGGAAGGAGACCCAGTACTTC.

The gene calls are TRBV7-8 and TRBJ2-7; 7 nucleotides agree with TRBD2. The CDR3 runs to 16 residues. Germline V lookup: CDR1 SGHVS, CDR2 FQNEAQ. With 4 bases clipped from V and 0 bases from J, the junction kept 9 bases outside the gene matches. CDR3 amino acids: CASSYLGLPGSYEQYF. CDR3 coding DNA: TGTGCCAGCAGCTACTTGGGACTACCGGGCTCCTACGAGCAGTACTTC.

The rearrangement joins TRBV5-4 to TRBJ2-1, with D maybe TRBD2 (5 bases). This CDR3 has 16 residues. Germline assignment: CDR1 SGHNT and CDR2 YYREEE (reference sequence). The V gene lost 0 bases and the J gene lost 3 bases, with 13 bases spanning the gap. The CDR3 spells CASSLAAGLNYNEQFF. The CDR3 DNA reads TGTGCCAGCAGCTTGGCGGCGGGTTTAAACTACAATGAGCAGTTCTTC.

The CDR3 here is CASSLRGQNTEAFF. The DNA for the CDR3 is TGCGCCAGCAGCCTACGTGGTCAGAACACTGAAGCTTTCTTT. The chain couples TRBV5-1 to TRBJ1-1; D not resolved. Trimming left V 4 bases short and J 1 base short, with 11 bases between. Germline V gives CDR1 SGHRS, CDR2 YFSETQ. This CDR3 contains 14 residues.

The V and J genes are TRBV28 and TRBJ1-1, with D perhaps TRBD1 (5 bases). V was clipped by 7 bases and J by 4 bases, with 25 bases between them. The germline gives CDR1 MDHEN, CDR2 SYDVKM. This CDR3 is 17 amino acids long. CDR3 DNA sequence: TGTGCCAGCAAAGAAGTCCCGGGACGGGAGAGGGGCACTGAAGCTTTCTTT. Amino acid sequence: CASKEVPGRERGTEAFF.

This clone has a handful of counts. The rearrangement joins TRBV4-3 to TRBJ2-1, with 7 positions matching TRBD2. Per the germline V gene, CDR1 is LGHNA and CDR2 is YSLEER. V shed 0 bases, J shed 8 bases, and the junction held 16 bases outside the gene matches. The CDR3 spans 18 residues. The CDR3: CASSQDPMASGPTDEQFF. The CDR3 DNA follows: TGCGCCAGCAGCCAAGATCCGATGGCTAGCGGACCTACGGATGAGCAGTTCTTC.